A single sample is the source of the 27 T cell receptor beta chains below, sequenced in a study of blood T cell repertoires in COVID-19. The repertoire was sequenced with immunoSEQ multiplex PCR; TCRdb's copy has only in-frame clones and lacks some. The data hold over 150,000 clones, with around 84% observed a single time. The sample comprised peripheral blood. These receptor sequences come from a woman aged 55-69 years with COVID-19, enrolled during active disease.

There are many counts of this clone. The chain is built from TRBV5-1 and TRBJ1-1; D is uncertain. Germline assignment: CDR1 SGHRS and CDR2 YFSETQ. V shed 0 bases and J shed 8 bases, with 14 bases lying between them. This CDR3 spans 14 amino acids. CDR3 sequence (DNA): TGCGCCAGCAGCTTGGAGGCCCCGGGAGGAGAAGCTTTCTTT. This codes for CASSLEAPGGEAFF.

The chain combines TRBV18 with TRBJ2-1, with 11 nucleotides matching TRBD2. Trimming took 0 bases from V and 9 from J; bases not matched to a gene: 7. The CDR3 has 16 residues. In germline, CDR1 is KGHSH, CDR2 LQKENI. The CDR3: CASSPPSVAGGGEQFF. As DNA, the CDR3 is TGTGCCAGCTCACCACCGTCGGTAGCGGGAGGGGGTGAGCAGTTCTTC.

This CDR3 is CASYRLTGEAFF. CDR3 nucleotides: TGTGCCAGCTACCGTCTTACAGGCGAAGCTTTCTTT. The chain employs TRBV6-5 and TRBJ1-1; a weak D match, TRBD1 (5 bases). From germline, CDR1 is MNHEY and CDR2 SVGAGI. This CDR3 region has 12 residues. Trimming shortened V by 8 bases and J by 8 bases, and 15 bases separated the two germline ends.

The chain has TRBV5-6 and TRBJ1-2, with 11 bases lining up with TRBD1. J gave up 2 bases and V 5 bases, and 5 bases lay outside the gene matches. The CDR3 extends over 15 amino acids. Germline V lookup: CDR1 SGHDT, CDR2 YYEEEE. DNA for the CDR3: TGTGCCAGCAGGTTTTGGGACAGGGGGAACTATGGCTACACCTTC. Protein sequence: CASRFWDRGNYGYTF.

CDR3 amino acids: CASSPRGHEKLFF. The CDR3 DNA sequence: TGTGCCAGCAGCCCCAGGGGGCATGAAAAACTGTTTTTT. This chain uses TRBV3-1 (or the pseudogene TRBV3-2) with TRBJ1-4; 8 nucleotides match TRBD1. V lost 4 bases, J lost 6 bases, and 1 base stayed unmatched. Looked up from germline, CDR1 is LGHDT and CDR2 is YNNKEL (reference sequence). This CDR3 region has 13 residues.

The rearrangement links TRBV6-1 to TRBJ2-2, with TRBD2 matching 13 bases. The V gene end was trimmed by 7 bases and the J gene end by 7 bases; junction bases not matched to a gene: 18. The CDR3 length is 19 residues. Germline V gene lookup returns CDR1 MNHNS and CDR2 SASEGT. The CDR3 DNA follows: TGTGCCAGCACTGATTTACCGGGACTAGCGGGAATCGCTGTCGGGGAGCTGTTTTTT. As protein: CASTDLPGLAGIAVGELFF.

The chain recombines TRBV6-6 with TRBJ1-1, with a weak D call TRBD1 (5 bases). Between the trimmed V and J ends, which lost 2 bases and 2 bases, there was a span of 12 bases. Germline V gene data show CDR1 as MNHNY and CDR2 as SVGAGI (reference sequence). The CDR3 is made up of 15 amino acids. The CDR3 bases are TGTGCCAGCAGTTACAAAAGACAGCTCAACACTGAAGCTTTCTTT. Its translation: CASSYKRQLNTEAFF.

This clone was seen only once. The rearrangement uses TRBV19 and TRBJ1-5; D is unclear. CDR1 LNHDA and CDR2 SQIVND come from the germline V gene (reference sequence). V was pared by 5 bases and J by 0 bases, with 23 bases between. The CDR3 runs 19 residues. For the CDR3, the DNA is TGTGCCAGTAGTGCCCCCCGTGGAGGCTCCCCACATAGCAATCAGCCCCAGCATTTT. The encoded protein is CASSAPRGGSPHSNQPQHF.

This chain links TRBV6-5 with TRBJ1-4; tentatively, D is TRBD1 (6 bases). Germline V gives CDR1 MNHEY, CDR2 SVGAGI. The CDR3 is 15 residues long. V was clipped by 5 bases and J by 8 bases, with 18 bases between them. CDR3 nucleotide sequence: TGTGCCAGCAGTAGCGGGGGGGCAGGCGACGAAAAACTGTTTTTT. Translated, it gives CASSSGGAGDEKLFF.

V gene TRBV3-1 (or the pseudogene TRBV3-2) combines with J gene TRBJ2-7; a weak D match, TRBD2 (5 bases). Between the trimmed V and J ends, which lost 4 bases and 4 bases, there was a span of 11 bases. The CDR3 length is 13 residues. Germline V gene sequence: CDR1 LGHDT, CDR2 YNNKEL (reference sequence). The CDR3 spells CASSPGIGYEQYF. CDR3 nucleotide sequence: TGTGCCAGCAGCCCCGGGATAGGGTACGAGCAGTACTTC.

The rearrangement joins TRBV24-1 to TRBJ2-1; tentative D call: TRBD1 (6 bases). CDR1 is KGHDR, CDR2 SFDVKD, per germline. Trimming shortened V by 2 bases and J by 7 bases, and 17 bases separated the two germline ends. This CDR3 is built from 16 residues. The CDR3 is CATSDSTVPRGNEQFF. Written as DNA, the CDR3 is TGTGCCACCAGTGATTCGACAGTACCCAGGGGTAATGAGCAGTTCTTC.

The chain joins TRBV6-5 to TRBJ1-3; TRBD1 is a possible D gene (5 bases). The CDR3 spans 15 residues. Deletions cut 6 bases from V and 2 bases from J, with 14 bases between. The germline V gene encodes CDR1 MNHEY and CDR2 SVGAGI. The CDR3 DNA reads as TGTGCCAGCAGCATCGGGACTCTACCTGGAAACACCATATATTTT. Translation: CASSIGTLPGNTIYF.

This chain uses TRBV7-2 with TRBJ1-5, with D uncertain. The CDR3 is 15 amino acids. CDR1 is SGHTA, CDR2 FQGNSA, per germline. The V and J ends lost 5 bases and 6 bases respectively, with 17 bases between them. The CDR3 loop is CASSQISQVSQPQHF. The CDR3 DNA sequence: TGTGCCAGCAGCCAAATAAGTCAGGTCTCTCAGCCCCAGCATTTT.

This chain joins TRBV10-2 and TRBJ2-2; 7 positions match TRBD1. Germline V gene lookup returns CDR1 WSHSY and CDR2 SAAADI. The CDR3 is 15 residues long. V trimming: 0 bases; J trimming: 7 bases; junction bases outside the gene matches: 5. The CDR3 sequence is CASSESKGANGELFF. Here the CDR3 DNA reads TGCGCCAGCAGTGAGTCGAAGGGGGCGAACGGGGAGCTGTTTTTT.

The chain carries TRBV7-2 and TRBJ2-7; possible D gene TRBD1, 5 bases. Trimming took off 6 bases at V and 0 bases at J, with 12 bases between the two ends. Germline CDR1 is SGHTA and CDR2 is FQGNSA. The length of the CDR3 is 14 residues. The chain's CDR3 is CASRFDRASYEQYF. The DNA of the CDR3 is TGTGCCAGCAGATTCGACAGAGCCTCCTACGAGCAGTACTTC.

V gene TRBV27 combines with J gene TRBJ2-1, with a possible D match to TRBD1 (6 bases). Germline loops: CDR1 MNHEY, CDR2 SMNVEV (reference sequence). Trimming took off 6 bases at V and 8 bases at J, with 23 bases between the two ends. There are 16 residues in the CDR3. The CDR3 region has the DNA TGTGCCAGCAGCGTATTTGGACAGCCGGCCGGGGATGAGCAGTTCTTC. This sequence encodes CASSVFGQPAGDEQFF.

The genes are TRBV10-3 and TRBJ1-5; possible D gene TRBD1, 5 bases. The length of the CDR3 is 15 residues. CDR1 and CDR2 from the germline V gene are ENHRY and SYGVKD. Trimming took off 3 bases at V and 3 bases at J, with 12 bases between the two ends. The DNA for the CDR3 is TGTGCCATCAGTGAATGGGGGGGATTCAATCAGCCCCAGCATTTT. Encoded protein: CAISEWGGFNQPQHF.

This chain uses TRBV19 with TRBJ1-2; TRBD1 might be the D (6 bases). The V and J ends lost 6 bases and 5 bases respectively, with 13 bases between them. CDR1 is LNHDA and CDR2 is SQIVND in the germline V gene (reference sequence). The CDR3 is made up of 13 amino acids. The CDR3 DNA follows: TGTGCCAGTAGACTCTCAGGGGAATATGGCTACACCTTC. Translated: CASRLSGEYGYTF.

This chain joins TRBV14 and TRBJ1-4, with unresolved D. CDR1 is SGHDN and CDR2 is FVKESK in the germline V gene. The CDR3 contains 13 residues. The V and J ends lost 4 bases and 11 bases respectively, with 14 bases between them. The CDR3 region is CASSRILKEKLFF. Here the CDR3 DNA reads TGTGCCAGCAGCCGTATCCTCAAGGAGAAACTGTTTTTT.

This chain's CDR3 is CASSLREGVRSPLHF. In DNA, the CDR3 is TGTGCCAGCAGTTTACGGGAGGGGGTGAGATCACCCCTCCACTTT. The rearrangement joins TRBV27 to TRBJ1-6; D is perhaps TRBD1 (6 bases). Germline loops: CDR1 MNHEY, CDR2 SMNVEV (reference sequence). V was shortened by 2 bases and J by 10 bases, with 15 bases between the two germline ends. This CDR3 has 15 residues.

V is TRBV12-5 and J is TRBJ1-1; the D is unclear. CDR1 LGHNT and CDR2 FRNRAP come from the germline V gene. V lost 7 bases, J lost 0 bases, and 21 bases lay in between. CDR3 length: 17 amino acids. This CDR3 is CASDLLAYGRMNTEAFF. The CDR3 bases are TGTGCTAGTGACCTACTTGCTTATGGGCGAATGAACACTGAAGCTTTCTTT.

V is TRBV6-6 and J is TRBJ1-1; D gene ambiguous. The V end was cut by 7 bases, the J end by 0 bases, with 9 bases between. Germline V gene sequence: CDR1 MNHNY, CDR2 SVGAGI (reference sequence). The CDR3 has 13 residues. CDR3 sequence: CASILTVNTEAFF. CDR3 nucleotides: TGTGCCAGCATCCTAACCGTGAACACTGAAGCTTTCTTT.

The V call is TRBV7-3, the J call TRBJ1-5; perhaps TRBD1 as D (5 bases). Germline-derived CDR1 and CDR2 are SGHTA and FQGTGA. The CDR3 length is 12 residues. V lost 5 bases and J lost 5, with 7 bases in between. CDR3: CASSPGDQPQHF. In DNA form, the CDR3 reads TGTGCCAGCAGCCCGGGGGATCAGCCCCAGCATTTT. The variable domain in full, with the rest retrieved from reference TRBV7-3 and TRBJ1-5, is GAGVSQTPSNKVTEKGKYVELRCDPISGHTALYWYRQSLGQGPEFLIYFQGTGAADDSGLPNDRFFAVRPEGSVSTLKIQRTERGDSAVYLCASSPGDQPQHFGDGTRLSIL.

The rearrangement joins TRBV9 to TRBJ1-4; tentative D call: TRBD1 (6 bases). The CDR3 runs to 15 residues. CDR1 and CDR2 (germline): SGDLS, YYNGEE. V lost 3 bases and J lost 7, with 16 bases in between. CDR3: CASSATGTMGEKLFF. In nucleotides, the CDR3 is TGTGCCAGCAGCGCGACCGGGACAATGGGTGAAAAACTGTTTTTT.

The J gene is TRBJ1-1, the V gene TRBV9, with no clear D. V lost 4 bases to trimming and J lost 1 base, with 14 bases between them. The CDR3 is made up of 15 amino acids. The germline CDR1 and CDR2 sequences are SGDLS and YYNGEE. This CDR3 is CASSPRRASNTEAFF. The CDR3 DNA reads as TGTGCCAGCAGCCCACGGAGAGCCTCGAACACTGAAGCTTTCTTT.

The chain has TRBV28 and TRBJ1-2, with TRBD1 matching over 10 bases. V was clipped by 8 bases and J by 3 bases; unmatched bases: 9. Germline assignment: CDR1 MDHEN and CDR2 SYDVKM. The length of the CDR3 is 15 residues. CDR3 region: CASWTGGLGDYGYTF. CDR3 in DNA: TGTGCCAGCTGGACAGGGGGGCTAGGTGACTATGGCTACACCTTC.

The rearrangement uses TRBV7-2 and TRBJ1-2; D not resolved. The ends were cut back, 1 base at V and 4 bases at J, with 13 bases in the middle. The CDR3 covers 15 residues. Germline V lookup: CDR1 SGHTA, CDR2 FQGNSA. CDR3 sequence: CASSLGPSGLYGYTF. CDR3 bases: TGTGCCAGCAGCTTAGGCCCCAGCGGCCTCTATGGCTACACCTTC.